A selection of T cell receptor beta chains follows, all from one sample in a study of blood T cell repertoires in COVID-19. TCRdb's copy holds only in-frame clones and misses some; the assay was immunoSEQ multiplex PCR. The sample consists of tens of thousands of clones, roughly nine tenths of them appearing once. The sample consisted of peripheral blood. These receptors were collected from a man in his sixties with acute or convalescent COVID-19. CDR3s include the opening cysteine and the closing phenylalanine or tryptophan. The order of the fields is D gene, J gene, V gene, clone size, CDR3 protein, CDR3 DNA. The D gene is left open where the match is weak. Part of the rows lack a size; the others show once, few, many or a class for expanded clones.

NA | TRBJ1-4 | TRBV7-9 | NA | CASSLAVGQSLTKLFF | TGTGCCAGCAGCTTAGCGGTAGGACAGAGTTTGACAAAACTGTTTTTT
NA | TRBJ2-5 | TRBV5-1 | NA | CASRSAGWEETQYF | TGCGCCAGCAGGTCGGCAGGGTGGGAAGAGACCCAGTACTTC
NA | TRBJ1-5 | TRBV19 | NA | CASSIVGSQPQHF | TGTGCCAGTAGTATAGTTGGGAGTCAGCCCCAGCATTTT
NA | TRBJ2-2 | TRBV14 | NA | CASSITNTGELFF | TGTGCCAGCAGTATCACAAACACCGGGGAGCTGTTTTTT
NA | TRBJ1-2 | TRBV14 | NA | CASSPEVEDYGYTF | TGTGCCAGCAGCCCGGAGGTGGAGGACTATGGCTACACCTTC
TRBD2 | TRBJ2-7 | TRBV2 | few | CASSSRTSFYEQYF | TGTGCCAGCAGTTCGCGGACTAGTTTTTACGAGCAGTACTTC
NA | TRBJ2-3 | TRBV7-9 | NA | CASSSTGSTDTQYF | TGTGCCAGCAGTTCGACGGGAAGCACAGATACGCAGTATTTT
NA | TRBJ1-1 | TRBV6-5 | once | CASTVQQGMNTEAFF | TGTGCCAGCACCGTCCAGCAGGGGATGAACACTGAAGCTTTCTTT
NA | TRBJ1-2 | TRBV6-2/TRBV6-3 | NA | CASSSRSTGDYGYTF | TGTGCCAGCAGTTCCCGATCGACAGGCGACTATGGCTACACCTTC
NA | TRBJ1-5 | TRBV6-2/TRBV6-3 | NA | CASSLDWNQPQHF | TGTGCCAGCAGTCTGGACTGGAATCAGCCCCAGCATTTT
TRBD2 | TRBJ2-1 | TRBV4-3 | NA | CASSQDVAGGWGEQFF | TGCGCCAGCAGCCAAGACGTAGCGGGAGGGTGGGGTGAGCAGTTCTTC
NA | TRBJ1-1 | TRBV7-7 | NA | CASSLTLGGEAFF | TGTGCTAGCAGCTTGACGTTAGGGGGGGAGGCTTTCTTT
NA | TRBJ2-1 | TRBV2 | once | CASSFQNEQFF | TGTGCCAGCAGCTTTCAGAATGAGCAGTTCTTC
TRBD2 | TRBJ2-1 | TRBV6-1 | NA | CASSERGRGGNEQFF | TGTGCCAGCAGTGAACGCGGGAGGGGCGGCAATGAGCAGTTCTTC
NA | TRBJ1-6 | TRBV4-2 | NA | CASSRTGPDSPLHF | TGTGCCAGCAGCCGAACAGGGCCCGATTCACCCCTCCACTTT
NA | TRBJ2-7 | TRBV10-3 | NA | CAISHSYEQYF | TGTGCCATCAGTCATTCCTACGAGCAGTACTTC
TRBD1 | TRBJ2-5 | TRBV19 | NA | CASSGTGGQETQYF | TGTGCCAGTAGTGGAACAGGGGGCCAAGAGACCCAGTACTTC
TRBD1 | TRBJ1-5 | TRBV6-2/TRBV6-3 | NA | CASSSSGTGNQPQHF | TGTGCCAGCAGTTCGTCCGGGACAGGCAATCAGCCCCAGCATTTT
NA | TRBJ1-6 | TRBV4-3 | NA | CASSQGQADNSPLHF | TGCGCCAGCAGCCAAGGACAGGCAGATAATTCACCCCTCCACTTT
TRBD2 | TRBJ2-3 | TRBV27 | NA | CASSPPGSGRVDTQYF | TGTGCCAGCAGTCCCCCGGGTAGCGGGAGGGTAGATACGCAGTATTTT
NA | TRBJ2-1 | TRBV6-5 | NA | CASSYGRENEQFF | TGTGCCAGCAGTTACGGTAGAGAAAATGAGCAGTTCTTC
NA | TRBJ1-1 | TRBV4-3 | NA | CASSQDSRDTEAFF | TGCGCCAGCAGCCAAGATTCCAGGGACACTGAAGCTTTCTTT
TRBD2 | TRBJ2-1 | TRBV7-6 | NA | CASSLPTSGSRHEQFF | TGTGCCAGCAGCTTACCGACTAGCGGGAGTCGCCATGAGCAGTTCTTC
NA | TRBJ1-1 | TRBV29-1 | NA | CSVGVWAFF | TGCAGCGTTGGAGTTTGGGCTTTCTTT
TRBD2 | TRBJ2-1 | TRBV5-8 | NA | CASSLDGTSVWGEQFF | TGTGCCAGCAGCTTGGATGGGACTAGCGTTTGGGGTGAGCAGTTCTTC
TRBD1 | TRBJ2-7 | TRBV7-2 | NA | CASSLATGGYEQYF | TGTGCCAGCAGCTTAGCAACAGGGGGATACGAGCAGTACTTC
TRBD1 | TRBJ1-4 | TRBV25-1 | NA | CASSEGQGGREKLFF | TGTGCCAGCAGTGAAGGACAGGGAGGTAGGGAAAAACTGTTTTTT
NA | TRBJ2-2 | TRBV2 | NA | CASSVFPVAGELFF | TGTGCCAGCAGTGTGTTCCCTGTAGCCGGGGAGCTGTTTTTT
NA | TRBJ2-7 | TRBV6-5 | NA | CASSFLTGFSEQYF | TGTGCCAGCAGTTTCCTGACAGGATTCTCCGAGCAGTACTTC
NA | TRBJ2-2 | TRBV6-5 | NA | CASSRDTGELFF | TGTGCCAGCAGTCGGGACACCGGGGAGCTGTTTTTT
NA | TRBJ1-4 | TRBV2 | NA | CASSRQGSGDEKLFF | TGTGCCAGCAGTAGGCAGGGGTCTGGAGATGAAAAACTGTTTTTT
NA | TRBJ1-1 | TRBV5-1 | few | CASSLGPRIEAFF | TGCGCCAGCAGCTTGGGGCCAAGAATTGAAGCTTTCTTT
NA | TRBJ1-1 | TRBV12-3/TRBV12-4 | NA | CASSWTANTEAFF | TGTGCCAGCAGTTGGACAGCTAACACTGAAGCTTTCTTT
TRBD1 | TRBJ2-7 | TRBV19 | NA | CASSPWTGGSYEQYF | TGTGCCAGTAGTCCCTGGACAGGGGGCAGCTACGAGCAGTACTTC
NA | TRBJ2-5 | TRBV24-1 | once | CATSDYSRTGQETQYF | TGTGCCACCAGTGATTACTCGCGAACAGGACAAGAGACCCAGTACTTC
NA | TRBJ2-1 | TRBV19 | once | CASSIRGLSNEQFF | TGTGCCAGTAGTATTAGAGGTCTCTCTAATGAGCAGTTCTTC
NA | TRBJ2-2 | TRBV27 | NA | CASSLGRIRRRAGELFF | TGTGCCAGCAGTTTGGGTAGGATTAGGAGGAGGGCCGGGGAGCTGTTTTTT
TRBD2 | TRBJ2-7 | TRBV2 | NA | CAKGGSGSAGGEQYF | TGTGCCAAGGGAGGTAGCGGGAGCGCCGGAGGAGAGCAGTACTTC
NA | TRBJ2-1 | TRBV7-6 | NA | CASGAPNEQFF | TGTGCCAGCGGAGCCCCCAATGAGCAGTTCTTC
TRBD1 | TRBJ1-1 | TRBV5-8 | NA | CASSITGGIRNTEAFF | TGTGCCAGCAGCATCACAGGGGGCATACGAAACACTGAAGCTTTCTTT
TRBD1 | TRBJ1-2 | TRBV14 | NA | CASSQLDRDYGYTF | TGTGCCAGCAGCCAACTCGACAGGGATTATGGCTACACCTTC
NA | TRBJ2-2 | TRBV19 | NA | CASTHRAANTGELFF | TGTGCCAGTACTCACAGAGCCGCGAACACCGGGGAGCTGTTTTTT
NA | TRBJ1-4 | TRBV4-2 | NA | CASSQQTGIATNEKLFF | TGTGCCAGCAGCCAACAGACAGGAATTGCAACTAATGAAAAACTGTTTTTT
NA | TRBJ2-3 | TRBV7-9 | few | CASSLAGSGTDTQYF | TGTGCCAGCAGCTTAGCGGGGAGTGGCACAGATACGCAGTATTTT
NA | TRBJ2-5 | TRBV30 | NA | CAWSKGVGAVGETQYF | TGTGCCTGGAGTAAAGGAGTGGGGGCCGTGGGAGAGACCCAGTACTTC
TRBD2 | TRBJ2-1 | TRBV3-1/TRBV3-2 | NA | CASSGTSGSYEQFF | TGTGCCAGCAGCGGGACTAGCGGGAGTTATGAGCAGTTCTTC
NA | TRBJ1-2 | TRBV27 | NA | CASSLRGNYGYTF | TGTGCCAGCAGTTTAAGGGGAAACTATGGCTACACCTTC
NA | TRBJ1-1 | TRBV12-3/TRBV12-4 | NA | CASSRLNFEAFF | TGTGCCAGCAGCCGTCTTAACTTTGAAGCTTTCTTT
NA | TRBJ1-5 | TRBV2 | NA | CASHRDSNQPQHF | TGTGCCAGTCACAGGGATAGCAATCAGCCCCAGCATTTT
NA | TRBJ2-1 | TRBV11-2 | NA | CASSLIGLSGEQFF | TGTGCCAGCAGCTTGATTGGACTAAGCGGGGAGCAGTTCTTC